This T cell receptor beta chain emerged from a study of T cell responses to AZD1222 COVID-19 vaccine. Sequencing used immunoSEQ multiplex PCR; TCRdb keeps in-frame clones, though not all of them. The sample includes approximately 190,000 clones, 90% to 95% of them seen just once. The germline V gene encodes CDR1 SGDLS and CDR2 YYNGEE. Trimming stripped 0 bases from V and 7 bases from J, with 13 bases between. This CDR3 has 14 residues. The rearrangement links TRBV9 to TRBJ2-5; maybe TRBD1 (6 bases). This TCR was recovered from an adult who received the AZD1222 COVID-19 vaccine. The sample in question was peripheral blood, obtained 28 days after the second AZD1222 dose. The CDR3 reads CASSVAVGARTQYF. DNA for the CDR3: TGTGCCAGCAGCGTAGCTGTGGGGGCACGGACCCAGTACTTC.